The clone carrying this T cell receptor beta chain has just one count. The entry originates in a study of blood T cell repertoires in COVID-19. Across the whole study: Acute-phase and convalescent COVID-19 samples originated in the United States, Italy and Spain. T cells, B-cell-depleted T cells, or PBMCs supplied cDNA or gDNA.

This table comes from immunoSEQ multiplex PCR, and its TCRdb copy is limited to in-frame clones, with some not included. In the table there are roughly 95,000 clones, more than 80% of which are singletons. Germline CDR1 LNHDA, CDR2 SQIVND (reference sequence). V lost 6 bases to trimming and J lost 4 bases, with 16 bases between them. This CDR3 spans 14 amino acids. This receptor was taken from a human donor in a cohort sampled during active COVID-19. The chain joins TRBV19 to TRBJ2-7, with D possibly matching TRBD2 (5 bases). Material for sequencing was peripheral blood. The CDR3 loop is CASSSMTPGYEQYF. DNA for the CDR3: TGTGCCAGTAGCTCCATGACGCCGGGGTACGAGCAGTACTTC.